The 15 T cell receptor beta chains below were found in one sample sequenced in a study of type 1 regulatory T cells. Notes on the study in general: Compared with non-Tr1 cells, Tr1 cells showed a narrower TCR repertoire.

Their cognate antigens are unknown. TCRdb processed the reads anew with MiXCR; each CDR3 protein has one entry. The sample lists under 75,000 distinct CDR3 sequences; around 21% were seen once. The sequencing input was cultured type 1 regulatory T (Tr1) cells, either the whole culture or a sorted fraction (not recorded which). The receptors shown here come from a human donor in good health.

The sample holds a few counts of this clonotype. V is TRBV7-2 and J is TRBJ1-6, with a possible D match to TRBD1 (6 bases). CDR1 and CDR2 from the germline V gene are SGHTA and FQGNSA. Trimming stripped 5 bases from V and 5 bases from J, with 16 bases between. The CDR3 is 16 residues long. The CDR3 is CASSPRGGANNSPLHF. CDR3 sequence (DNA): TGTGCCAGCAGCCCCCGAGGGGGAGCGAATAATTCACCCCTCCACTTT.

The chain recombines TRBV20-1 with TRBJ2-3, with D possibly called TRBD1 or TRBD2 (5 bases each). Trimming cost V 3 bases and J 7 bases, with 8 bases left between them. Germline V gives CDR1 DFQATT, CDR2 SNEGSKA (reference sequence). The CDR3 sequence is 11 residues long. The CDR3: CSARGENTQYF. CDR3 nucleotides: TGCAGTGCTAGGGGGGAAAATACGCAGTATTTT.

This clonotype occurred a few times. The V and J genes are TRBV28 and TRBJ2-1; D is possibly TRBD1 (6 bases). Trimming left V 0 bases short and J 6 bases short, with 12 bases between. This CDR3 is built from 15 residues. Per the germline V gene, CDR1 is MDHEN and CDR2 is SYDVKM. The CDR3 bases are TGTGCCAGCAGTTTATGGTTAATAGGGGGCAATGAGCAGTTCTTC. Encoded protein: CASSLWLIGGNEQFF.

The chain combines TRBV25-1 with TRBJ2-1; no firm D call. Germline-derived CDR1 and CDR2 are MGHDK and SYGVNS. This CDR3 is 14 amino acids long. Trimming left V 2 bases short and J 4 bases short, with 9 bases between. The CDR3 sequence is CASSEGFRYNEQFF. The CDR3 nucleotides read TGTGCCAGCAGTGAAGGTTTTAGGTACAATGAGCAGTTCTTC.

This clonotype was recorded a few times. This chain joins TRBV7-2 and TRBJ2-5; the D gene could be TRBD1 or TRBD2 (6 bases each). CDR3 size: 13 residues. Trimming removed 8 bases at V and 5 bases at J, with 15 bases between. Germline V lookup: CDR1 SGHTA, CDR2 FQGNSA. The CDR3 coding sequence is TGTGCCAGCGGGGGGACACTTAGGGAGACCCAGTACTTC. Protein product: CASGGTLRETQYF.

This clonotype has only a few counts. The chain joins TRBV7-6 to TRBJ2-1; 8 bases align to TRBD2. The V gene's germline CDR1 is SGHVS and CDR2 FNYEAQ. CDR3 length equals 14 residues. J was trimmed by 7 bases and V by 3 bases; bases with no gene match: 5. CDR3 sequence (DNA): TGTGCCAGCAGCTTGGGGACTAGTGGGAATGAGCAGTTCTTC. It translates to CASSLGTSGNEQFF.

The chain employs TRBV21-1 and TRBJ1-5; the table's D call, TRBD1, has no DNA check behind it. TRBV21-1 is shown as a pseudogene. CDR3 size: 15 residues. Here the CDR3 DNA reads TGTGCCAGCAGCAAAACAGACAGGGGCAATCAGCCCCAGCATTTT. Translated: CASSKTDRGNQPQHF.

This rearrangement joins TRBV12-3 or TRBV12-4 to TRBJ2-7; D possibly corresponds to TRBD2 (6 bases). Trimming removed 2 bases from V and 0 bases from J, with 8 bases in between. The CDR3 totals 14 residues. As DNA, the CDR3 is TGTGCCAGCAGTTTACGGCGGGGCTCCTACGAGCAGTACTTC. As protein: CASSLRRGSYEQYF.

The CDR3 loop reads CAGPSGAATEAFF. CDR3 bases: TGTGCCGGCCCCTCGGGGGCAGCCACTGAAGCTTTCTTT. The genes are TRBV28 and TRBJ1-1, with D perhaps matching TRBD1 (6 bases). This CDR3 comprises 13 residues. Trimming cost V 11 bases and J 4 bases, with 17 bases left between them. Germline lookup yields CDR1 MDHEN and CDR2 SYDVKM.

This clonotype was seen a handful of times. The CDR3 DNA reads as TGCAGTGCCATAAAAATAGCGGGAGGGACCTACGAGCAGTACTTC. Translation gives CSAIKIAGGTYEQYF. This sequence joins TRBV20-1 and TRBJ2-7, with TRBD2 identical over 11 bases. The CDR3 sequence is 15 residues long. The junction had 9 bases not matched to a gene; V was cut back by 6 bases and J by 2 bases. Looked up from germline, CDR1 is DFQATT and CDR2 is SNEGSKA (reference sequence).

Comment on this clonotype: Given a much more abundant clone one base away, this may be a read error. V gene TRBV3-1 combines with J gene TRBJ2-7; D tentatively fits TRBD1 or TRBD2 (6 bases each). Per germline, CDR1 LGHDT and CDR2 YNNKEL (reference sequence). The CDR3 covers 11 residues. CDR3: CASSQGGERYF. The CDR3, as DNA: TGTGCCAGCAGCCAGGGGGGCGAGCGGTACTTC.

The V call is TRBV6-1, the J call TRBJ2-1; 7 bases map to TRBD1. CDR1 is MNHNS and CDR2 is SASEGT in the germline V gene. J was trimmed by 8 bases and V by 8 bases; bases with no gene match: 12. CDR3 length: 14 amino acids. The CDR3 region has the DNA TGTGCCAGCGTATTAGACAGGGTGGTCTATGAGCAGTTCTTC. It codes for CASVLDRVVYEQFF.

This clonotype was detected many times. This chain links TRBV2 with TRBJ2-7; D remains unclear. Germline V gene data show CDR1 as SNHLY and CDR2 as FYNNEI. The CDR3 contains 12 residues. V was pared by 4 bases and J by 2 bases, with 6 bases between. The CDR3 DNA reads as TGTGCCAGCAGTGCCCAGGCCTACGAGCAGTACTTC. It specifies CASSAQAYEQYF. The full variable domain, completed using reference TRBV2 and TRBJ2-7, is EPEVTQTPSHQVTQMGQEVILRCVPISNHLYFYWYRQILGQKVEFLVSFYNNEISEKSEIFDDQFSVERPDGSNFTLKIRSTKLEDSAMYFCASSAQAYEQYFGPGTRLTVT.

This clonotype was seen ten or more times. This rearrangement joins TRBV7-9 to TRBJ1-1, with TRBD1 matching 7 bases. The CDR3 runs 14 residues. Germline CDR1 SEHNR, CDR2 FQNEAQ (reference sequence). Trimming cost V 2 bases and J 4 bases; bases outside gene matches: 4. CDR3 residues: CASSLSGGITEAFF. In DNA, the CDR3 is TGTGCCAGCAGCTTATCAGGGGGGATCACTGAAGCTTTCTTT.

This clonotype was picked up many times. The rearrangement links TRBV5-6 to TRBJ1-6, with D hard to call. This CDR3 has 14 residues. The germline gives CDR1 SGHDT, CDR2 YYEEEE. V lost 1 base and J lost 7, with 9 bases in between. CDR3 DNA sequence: TGTGCCAGCAGCTTGCGGCCAGCCAATTCACCCCTCCACTTT. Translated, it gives CASSLRPANSPLHF. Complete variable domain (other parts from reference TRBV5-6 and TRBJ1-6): DAGVTQSPTHLIKTRGQQVTLRCSPKSGHDTVSWYQQALGQGPQFIFQYYEEEERQRGNFPDRFSGHQFPNYSSELNVNALLLGDSALYLCASSLRPANSPLHFGNGTRLTVT.